This section outlines one T cell receptor beta chain sequence together with its context. The antigen is not known. This sample is part of a study of cytomegalovirus exposure and HLA in healthy donors. Both 60 Vbeta primers and 13 Jbeta primers went into the PCR. The protocol was immunoSEQ multiplex PCR, while the TCRdb copy is restricted to in-frame clones and leaves out a portion. The table includes 130,000 to 150,000 clones, under 80% detected once. The CDR3 is 17 residues long. V was trimmed by 2 bases and J by 0 bases, leaving 14 bases between them. In germline, CDR1 is KGHSH, CDR2 LQKENI. Findings and caveats of the study: A later analysis found common viral pathogens apparently linked to several of the most significant clusters. Prior analysis indicated that the majority of TCR beta V segments exhibited productivity approximately 87% or approximately 30% of the time. Later genetic work tied a missense DCLRE1C variant to beta-chain V and J trimming.

The sample was PBMCs. This TCR derives from a man in his late teens or twenties in good health and CMV-seropositive. The rearrangement links TRBV18 to TRBJ2-4; D gene uncertain. The chain's CDR3 is CASSPNFPAVAKNIQYF. CDR3 nucleotide sequence: TGTGCCAGCTCACCAAATTTTCCTGCGGTAGCCAAAAACATTCAGTACTTC.